Below, 3 T cell receptor beta chains from the same sample are listed, as sequenced in a study of cytomegalovirus exposure and HLA in healthy donors. The study ran its PCR with 60 Vbeta and 13 Jbeta primers. This table comes from immunoSEQ multiplex PCR, and its TCRdb copy is limited to in-frame clones, with some not included. The repertoire holds approximately 110,000 clones, with approximately 15% as singletons. Material for sequencing was PBMCs. These receptors all stem from a young woman in good health and CMV-seronegative.

This clone has only a few counts. This chain joins TRBV30 and TRBJ1-1; D unresolved. V lost 2 bases, J lost 5 bases, and 15 bases lay in between. CDR3 size: 14 residues. The germline V gene encodes CDR1 GTSNPN and CDR2 SVGIG (reference sequence). The CDR3, as DNA: TGTGCCTGGAGTCCCCCGGCGGGTCGGACTGAAGCTTTCTTT. It yields the protein CAWSPPAGRTEAFF.

This clone was detected only a few times. This CDR3 is CASSEAQGTSYEQYF. The CDR3 DNA sequence: TGTGCCAGCAGTGAAGCGCAGGGAACATCCTACGAGCAGTACTTC. The chain joins TRBV6-1 to TRBJ2-7; TRBD1 is a possible D gene (5 bases). V lost 0 bases and J 1 base, leaving 10 bases between the germline ends. CDR3 length equals 15 residues. Germline loops: CDR1 MNHNS, CDR2 SASEGT.

The CDR3 sequence is CASSTGQGGQETQYF. The CDR3 DNA reads as TGTGCCAGCAGCACCGGACAGGGCGGCCAAGAGACCCAGTACTTC. This sequence joins TRBV5-4 and TRBJ2-5, with 8 bases aligning to TRBD1. CDR1 is SGHNT and CDR2 is YYREEE in the germline V gene (reference sequence). The CDR3 consists of 15 residues. The V and J ends lost 4 bases and 1 base, in that order; junction bases with no gene match: 6.